The clone carrying this TCR beta chain has just a few counts. Its antigen is still unknown. These data originate in a study of vaccination and CD4 T cells after COVID-19. Study-level information: Convalescent patients had positive nasal swab PCR results for SARS-CoV-2. Disease was mild in about nine and severe in one. Post-COVID specimens were obtained a median approximately 95 days after diagnosis (range 35 to 161). Timing of post-vaccine sample collection was a median around 72 days after dose two, with a range of 14 to 241. A CEFX pool, an HIV-1 Nef pool, or else no peptide went into the control cultures.

Sequencing of the DNA from cultured CD4+ T cells was carried out with the Oncomine TCR Beta short-read assay. TCRdb recomputed calls from the PCR reads with MiXCR, one row per CDR3 protein. The sample consists of 20,000 or so distinct CDR3 sequences, 50% to 60% of them appearing once. Indicated treatment: roughly ten-day PBMC culture with coronavirus spike peptide pools or control peptides (ViraFEST assay). V lost 1 base, J lost 0 bases, and 5 bases lay in between. The CDR3 consists of 14 residues. Germline V gives CDR1 SEHNR, CDR2 FQNEAQ (reference sequence). Sample: CD4+ T cells from blood, cultured in vitro. This rearrangement joins TRBV7-9 to TRBJ2-3; D ambiguous. The receptor was derived from a human donor who had recovered from COVID-19. The CDR3 DNA reads TGTGCCAGCAGCTTAGTGGTCAGCACAGATACGCAGTATTTT. Its protein product is CASSLVVSTDTQYF.